The present T cell receptor (beta chain) was sequenced within a study of technical replicates of blood from a handful of donors. Sequencing was performed with immunoSEQ multiplex PCR; in TCRdb, only in-frame clones are kept and a portion is missing. The sample holds about 78,000 clones; 90% to 95% are singletons and the top ten take less than 0.5%. Sequencing was done on a sample of T cells isolated from PBMCs. The TCR sequence derives from a human donor in good health.

The CDR3 DNA follows: TGCGCCAGCAGCTCCGACTCAGGGCCCGCCGGGGAGCTGTTTTTT. Protein: CASSSDSGPAGELFF. The chain joins TRBV5-1 to TRBJ2-2, with D perhaps matching TRBD1 (5 bases). Germline V gene data show CDR1 as SGHRS and CDR2 as YFSETQ. Trimming took off 3 bases at V and 6 bases at J, with 15 bases between the two ends. The CDR3 length is 15 residues.